The 29 T cell receptor beta chains below were found in one sample sequenced in a study of response to subunit inactivated influenza vaccine (dated by TCRdb to the late 2010s). The library was generated by RT-PCR. Sequencing relied on an Illumina HiSeq 2500. TCRdb reworked the public reads: Q25 trimming with fastp, MiXCR clone assembly, productive beta chains retained. Each CDR3 protein gets just one entry, which takes the most common genes and DNA from the rows behind it. A total of around 760,000 distinct CDR3 sequences appear in this sample, roughly 13% of them only once. The ten largest clonotypes hold approximately 6.5% of the sample. This specimen consisted of PBMCs from blood, obtained 14 days before vaccination. These receptors all stem from a man aged 45-65 years who received an inactivated influenza vaccine. Donor details come from another sample of the same person, matched by shared clones.

V and J are TRBV27 and TRBJ2-3; 7 positions match TRBD2. Germline assignment: CDR1 MNHEY and CDR2 SMNVEV (reference sequence). The CDR3 runs to 14 residues. Trimming removed 4 bases from V and 4 bases from J; junction bases left unmatched: 5. The CDR3 sequence: CASSSSGNADTQYF. As DNA, the CDR3 is TGTGCCAGCAGTTCCAGCGGGAATGCAGATACGCAGTATTTT.

This clonotype was counted only a few times. The chain links TRBV20-1 to TRBJ2-1, with D perhaps TRBD2 (5 bases). The CDR3 is made up of 13 amino acids. From germline, CDR1 is DFQATT and CDR2 SNEGSKA (reference sequence). V gave up 1 base and J gave up 6 bases, with 10 bases separating them. The CDR3 bases are TGCAGTGCTAGAGCGGGATCAATCAATGAGCAGTTCTTC. Protein: CSARAGSINEQFF.

The chain is built from TRBV28 and TRBJ2-5, with TRBD2 matching over 7 bases. In germline, CDR1 is MDHEN, CDR2 SYDVKM. The V segment lost 6 bases and the J segment 1 base; nucleotides outside the gene matches: 14. The CDR3 covers 17 residues. This CDR3 is CASSRPFSGNTQETQYF. DNA for the CDR3: TGTGCCAGCAGCCGGCCTTTCAGCGGGAACACCCAAGAGACCCAGTACTTC.

The chain joins TRBV10-3 to TRBJ2-1; unclear D gene. Germline V CDR1 and CDR2: ENHRY, SYGVKD. Trimming shortened V by 3 bases and J by 8 bases, and 8 bases separated the two germline ends. The CDR3 runs to 12 residues. CDR3 DNA: TGTGCCATCAGTGAAGCGTGGGATGAGCAGTTCTTC. Its protein is CAISEAWDEQFF.

The CDR3 DNA sequence: TGTGCCAGCAGAACTAGCGGGAGTGTCGATGAGCAGTTCTTC. This translates into CASRTSGSVDEQFF. The rearrangement joins TRBV7-9 to TRBJ2-1; TRBD2 matches 11 bases. CDR1 and CDR2 from the germline V gene are SEHNR and FQNEAQ (reference sequence). The CDR3 is 14 amino acids. Trimming took 6 bases from V and 8 from J; bases not matched to a gene: 6.

This clonotype was counted only a few times. The V and J genes are TRBV5-1 and TRBJ1-6; D gene unclear. With 4 bases removed from V and 9 bases from J, the gap between germline ends came to 17 bases. The CDR3 sequence is 15 residues long. In germline, CDR1 is SGHRS, CDR2 YFSETQ. Here the CDR3 reads CASSPRMGRTSPLHF. CDR3 DNA sequence: TGCGCCAGCAGCCCGCGGATGGGGAGGACTTCACCCCTCCACTTT.

The V call is TRBV28, the J call TRBJ2-5; D is perhaps TRBD1 or TRBD2 (5 bases each). Per germline, CDR1 MDHEN and CDR2 SYDVKM. Trimming took 5 bases from V and 2 from J, leaving 15 bases between them. The CDR3 length is 15 residues. CDR3 nucleotide sequence: TGTGCCAGCAGTACTTTCGGGGCAGCTCAAGAGACCCAGTACTTC. It is translated as CASSTFGAAQETQYF.

The chain combines TRBV4-3 with TRBJ2-7, with D perhaps TRBD1 (7 bases). Trimming removed 0 bases at V and 2 bases at J, with 17 bases between. The CDR3 is made up of 17 amino acids. CDR1 and CDR2 (germline): LGHNA, YSLEER. The CDR3 DNA sequence: TGCGCCAGCAGCCAAGAGGAGGGCAGGGGGGCCCCCTACGAGCAGTACTTC. Translation: CASSQEEGRGAPYEQYF.

The chain recombines TRBV28 with TRBJ1-1, with D maybe TRBD1 (6 bases). Germline lookup yields CDR1 MDHEN and CDR2 SYDVKM. This CDR3 is built from 15 residues. V lost 7 bases to trimming and J lost 0 bases, with 15 bases between them. CDR3 sequence: CASTGGGLMNTEAFF. In DNA, the CDR3 is TGTGCCAGCACTGGCGGGGGGCTAATGAACACTGAAGCTTTCTTT.

This chain links TRBV7-8 with TRBJ2-1; 14 bases line up with TRBD2. Per germline, CDR1 SGHVS and CDR2 FQNEAQ. This CDR3 is 18 amino acids long. With 4 bases clipped from V and 8 bases from J, the junction kept 13 bases outside the gene matches. The CDR3 sequence: CASSSSTGTSGRGYEQFF. In DNA, the CDR3 is TGTGCCAGCAGCTCCTCAACTGGGACTAGCGGGAGAGGCTATGAGCAGTTCTTC.

Only a few counts were recorded for this clonotype. This chain uses TRBV7-2 with TRBJ2-1, with 9 bases fitting TRBD2. V was clipped by 1 base and J by 7 bases; unmatched bases: 8. Germline CDR1 reads SGHTA; CDR2 reads FQGNSA. CDR3 length: 16 residues. CDR3 nucleotide sequence: TGTGCCAGCAGCTTAGTGAGCGGGAGGACGGGGAATGAGCAGTTCTTC. This encodes CASSLVSGRTGNEQFF.

This clonotype was counted only a few times. The chain employs TRBV7-2 and TRBJ2-2; tentative D call: TRBD2 (6 bases). From germline, CDR1 is SGHTA and CDR2 FQGNSA. V lost 9 bases, J lost 0 bases, and 8 bases lay in between. The CDR3 contains 13 residues. The CDR3 spells CARTGANTGELFF. In DNA form, the CDR3 reads TGTGCCAGGACGGGGGCGAACACCGGGGAGCTGTTTTTT.

This clonotype was seen more than once but under ten times. The V call is TRBV7-9, the J call TRBJ2-2, with 10 bases matching TRBD2. Germline V gene data show CDR1 as SEHNR and CDR2 as FQNEAQ (reference sequence). CDR3 length equals 16 residues. V shed 1 base and J 3 bases; nucleotides not matched to a gene: 2. The CDR3 region has the DNA TGTGCCAGCAGCTTAGTCGGACTAGCGGACACCGGGGAGCTGTTTTTT. Residues: CASSLVGLADTGELFF. Using reference TRBV7-9 and TRBJ2-2 for the parts outside the CDR3, the full variable domain is DTGVSQNPRHKITKRGQNVTFRCDPISEHNRLYWYRQTLGQGPEFLTYFQNEAQLEKSRLLSDRFSAERPKGSFSTLEIQRTEQGDSAMYLCASSLVGLADTGELFFGEGSRLTVL.

At least ten counts were recorded for this clonotype. This sequence joins TRBV5-1 and TRBJ2-7; 11 bases align to TRBD1. The CDR3 sequence is 13 residues long. The germline V gene has CDR1 SGHRS and CDR2 YFSETQ. V lost 3 bases and J lost 6; bases outside the gene matches: 2. For the CDR3, the DNA is TGCGCCAGCAGCTGGGACAGGGGGAGCGAGCAGTACTTC. Its protein is CASSWDRGSEQYF. The whole variable domain, filled in from reference TRBV5-1 and TRBJ2-7, reads KAGVTQTPRYLIKTRGQQVTLSCSPISGHRSVSWYQQTPGQGLQFLFEYFSETQRNKGNFPGRFSGRQFSNSRSEMNVSTLELGDSALYLCASSWDRGSEQYFGPGTRLTVT.

Many counts were recorded for this clonotype. This chain links TRBV2 with TRBJ2-1; 9 nucleotides line up with TRBD2. Germline V gene sequence: CDR1 SNHLY, CDR2 FYNNEI. Trimming cost V 4 bases and J 7 bases; bases outside gene matches: 2. This CDR3 region has 13 residues. The CDR3 nucleotides are TGTGCCAGCAGTGGTCTAGCGGGAAATGAGCAGTTCTTC. Translation: CASSGLAGNEQFF. Complete variable domain (other parts from reference TRBV2 and TRBJ2-1): EPEVTQTPSHQVTQMGQEVILRCVPISNHLYFYWYRQILGQKVEFLVSFYNNEISEKSEIFDDQFSVERPDGSNFTLKIRSTKLEDSAMYFCASSGLAGNEQFFGPGTRLTVL.

This clonotype appeared many times. This rearrangement joins TRBV10-3 to TRBJ2-5; D remains ambiguous. Germline V gene lookup returns CDR1 ENHRY and CDR2 SYGVKD. CDR3 size: 13 residues. Deletions cut 7 bases from V and 2 bases from J, with 11 bases between. The CDR3 region has the DNA TGTGCCATCACGGCTACTCCGCAAGAGACCCAGTACTTC. Protein: CAITATPQETQYF.

This clonotype was detected only a few times. V is TRBV20-1 and J is TRBJ2-3; possible D gene TRBD2, 6 bases. The ends were cut back, 0 bases at V and 7 bases at J, with 14 bases in the middle. Germline CDR1 and CDR2: DFQATT and SNEGSKA (reference sequence). The CDR3 sequence is 14 residues long. As DNA, the CDR3 is TGCAGTGCTAGAGAGCTGGGAGGAGGGAATACGCAGTATTTT. Protein: CSARELGGGNTQYF.

This clonotype has just a few counts. This chain uses TRBV10-1 with TRBJ2-3; 9 bases align to TRBD2. Germline V gene lookup returns CDR1 WNHNN and CDR2 SYGVQD (reference sequence). With V trimmed by 0 bases and J by 2 bases, 3 bases remained unmatched. The CDR3 consists of 16 residues. Here the CDR3 reads CASSESGLASTDTQYF. CDR3 DNA: TGCGCCAGCAGTGAGTCTGGACTAGCGTCCACAGATACGCAGTATTTT.

With respect to this clonotype: One base away lies a much larger clone, so this may be a sequencing read error. CDR3 nucleotides: TGTGCCTGCACCCCGGTTGGGTCCGTGGGACTGTTTTTT. Its protein is CACTPVGSVGLFF. This chain uses TRBV28 with TRBJ1-4; D is unresolved. The CDR3 spans 13 residues. V was clipped by 11 bases and J by 13 bases, with 23 bases between them. Germline V gene data show CDR1 as MDHEN and CDR2 as SYDVKM.

The J gene is TRBJ2-1, the V gene TRBV7-2; 8 bases match TRBD2. CDR3 size: 15 residues. The V segment lost 5 bases and the J segment 5 bases; nucleotides outside the gene matches: 8. Germline CDR1 and CDR2: SGHTA and FQGNSA. In nucleotides, the CDR3 is TGTGCCAGCAGCACTAGCGGAGGGATGCACAATGAGCAGTTCTTC. Amino acids: CASSTSGGMHNEQFF.

This clonotype has ten or more counts. The J gene is TRBJ2-1, the V gene TRBV5-8, with D possibly being TRBD1 (5 bases). Trimming cost V 4 bases and J 11 bases, with 22 bases left between them. CDR3 length: 15 residues. CDR1 and CDR2 (germline): SGHTS, YDEGEE. CDR3 bases: TGTGCCAGCAGCCCTGAAGGGGTACAACAATCTCAGCAGTTCTTC. Translation gives CASSPEGVQQSQQFF. Full variable domain (rest looked up from reference TRBV5-8 and TRBJ2-1): EAGVTQSPTHLIKTRGQQATLRCSPISGHTSVYWYQQALGLGLQFLLWYDEGEERNRGNFPPRFSGRQFPNYSSELNVNALELEDSALYLCASSPEGVQQSQQFFGPGTRLTVL.

This clonotype has more than one count but fewer than ten. The chain links TRBV25-1 to TRBJ1-1; D perhaps matches TRBD1 (5 bases). Germline-derived CDR1 and CDR2 are MGHDK and SYGVNS. V dropped 6 bases and J dropped 11 bases, with 19 bases sitting between them. The CDR3 is 13 amino acids. In nucleotides, the CDR3 is TGTGCCAGCAGCGAGGGGATCGGTGGGGCGGCTTTCTTT. Translation gives CASSEGIGGAAFF.

This chain joins TRBV7-2 and TRBJ2-2; D is unclear. Between the trimmed V and J ends, which lost 10 bases and 6 bases, there was a span of 9 bases. The CDR3 runs to 11 residues. Germline loops: CDR1 SGHTA, CDR2 FQGNSA. The CDR3 spells CATSMAGELFF. The CDR3, as DNA: TGTGCCACCAGTATGGCCGGGGAGCTGTTTTTT.

The V call is TRBV12-3 or TRBV12-4, the J call TRBJ2-7, with D tentatively TRBD1 or TRBD2 (5 bases each). This CDR3 region has 16 residues. Trimming took off 5 bases at V and 2 bases at J, with 19 bases between the two ends. This chain's CDR3 is CASSRRTGTGTYEQYF. Written as DNA, the CDR3 is TGTGCCAGCAGTAGACGAACCGGGACGGGGACCTACGAGCAGTACTTC.

The chain uses TRBV6-5 and TRBJ1-4, with TRBD1 matching 7 bases. The trim removed 2 bases at V and 3 bases at J, leaving 3 bases unmatched. CDR3 length equals 15 residues. Germline V lookup: CDR1 MNHEY, CDR2 SVGAGI. The CDR3 bases are TGTGCCAGCAGTTACGTGGGACAGTCTAATGAAAAACTGTTTTTT. This gives the protein CASSYVGQSNEKLFF.

This clonotype was recorded a few times. The CDR3, as DNA: TGCAGTGCGGTACGTAGCGGGACCTGGGAGCAGTACTTC. Its translation: CSAVRSGTWEQYF. V is TRBV20-1 and J is TRBJ2-7; 8 bases map to TRBD2. With 6 bases clipped from V and 7 bases from J, the junction kept 11 bases outside the gene matches. CDR3 length equals 13 residues. Germline V gene lookup returns CDR1 DFQATT and CDR2 SNEGSKA (reference sequence).

This clonotype was picked up many times. The rearrangement joins TRBV28 to TRBJ2-2, with no clear D. CDR1 is MDHEN and CDR2 is SYDVKM in the germline V gene. V was clipped by 8 bases and J by 6 bases, with 16 bases between them. The CDR3 consists of 14 residues. CDR3 DNA: TGTGCCAGCCGCTATTCATCACTTGCCGGGGAGCTGTTTTTT. Translated: CASRYSSLAGELFF.

CDR3 in amino acids: CSAVWEGGAGELFF. The CDR3 coding sequence is TGCAGTGCTGTCTGGGAAGGAGGCGCCGGGGAGCTGTTTTTT. This rearrangement joins TRBV20-1 to TRBJ2-2; D might be TRBD2 (5 bases). CDR3 length: 14 residues. From germline, CDR1 is DFQATT and CDR2 SNEGSKA (reference sequence). V lost 5 bases and J 6 bases, leaving 16 bases between the germline ends.

V is TRBV7-2 and J is TRBJ2-1, with D perhaps given as TRBD1 or TRBD2 (5 bases each). The CDR3 covers 13 residues. V dropped 1 base and J dropped 15 bases, with 16 bases sitting between them. CDR1 SGHTA and CDR2 FQGNSA come from the germline V gene. CDR3 loop: CASSLVGREPAFF. CDR3 coding DNA: TGTGCCAGCAGCTTAGTAGGCAGGGAGCCAGCGTTCTTC.